What follows is one T cell receptor beta chain and its context. The sample comes from a study of blood T cell repertoires in COVID-19. Some clones are missing from TCRdb's copy, which holds only in-frame ones; the method was immunoSEQ multiplex PCR. The sample holds 210,000 or so clones; about 87% are singletons and the top ten take around 3.6%. This TCR came from a woman in her 30s who had been exposed to COVID-19. Sequencing was carried out using PBMCs or T cells enriched from blood (not recorded which).

This CDR3 reads CASSLGAALNYGYTF. The CDR3 DNA follows: TGTGCCAGCAGCTTGGGGGCAGCCTTAAACTATGGCTACACCTTC. The V call is TRBV5-6, the J call TRBJ1-2; D remains ambiguous. The CDR3 is 15 amino acids. Per germline, CDR1 SGHDT and CDR2 YYEEEE. V lost 0 bases to trimming and J lost 2 bases, with 11 bases between them.